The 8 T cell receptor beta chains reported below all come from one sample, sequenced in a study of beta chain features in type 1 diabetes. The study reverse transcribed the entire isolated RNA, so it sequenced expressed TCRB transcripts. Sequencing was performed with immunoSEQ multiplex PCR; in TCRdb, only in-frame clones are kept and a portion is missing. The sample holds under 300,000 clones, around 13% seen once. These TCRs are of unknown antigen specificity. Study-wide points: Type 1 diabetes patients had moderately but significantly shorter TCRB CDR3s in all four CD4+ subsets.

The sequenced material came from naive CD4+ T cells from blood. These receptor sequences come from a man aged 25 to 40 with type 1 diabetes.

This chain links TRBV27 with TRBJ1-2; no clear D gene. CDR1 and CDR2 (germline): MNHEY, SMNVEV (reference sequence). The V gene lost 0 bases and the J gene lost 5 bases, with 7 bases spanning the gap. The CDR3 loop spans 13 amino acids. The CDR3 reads CASSLSLGYGYTF. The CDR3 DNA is TGTGCCAGCAGTTTATCGCTCGGGTATGGCTACACCTTC.

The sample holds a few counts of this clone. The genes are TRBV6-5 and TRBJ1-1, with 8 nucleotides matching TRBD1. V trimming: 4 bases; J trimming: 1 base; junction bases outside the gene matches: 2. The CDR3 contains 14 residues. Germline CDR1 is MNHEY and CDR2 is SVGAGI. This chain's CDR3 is CASSFQGANTEAFF. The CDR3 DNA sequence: TGTGCCAGCAGTTTCCAGGGGGCGAACACTGAAGCTTTCTTT.

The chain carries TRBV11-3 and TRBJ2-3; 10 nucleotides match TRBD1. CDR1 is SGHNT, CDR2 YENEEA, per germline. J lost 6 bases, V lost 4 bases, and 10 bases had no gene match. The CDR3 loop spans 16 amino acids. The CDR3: CASSSGDRGLRDTQYF. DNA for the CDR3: TGTGCCAGCAGCTCGGGGGACAGGGGATTGAGGGATACGCAGTATTTT.

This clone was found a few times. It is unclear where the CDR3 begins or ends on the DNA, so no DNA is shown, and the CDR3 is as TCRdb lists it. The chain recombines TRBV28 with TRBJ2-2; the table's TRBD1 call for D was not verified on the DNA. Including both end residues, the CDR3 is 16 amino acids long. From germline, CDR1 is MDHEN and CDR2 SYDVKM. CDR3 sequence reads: CASSSSGTGGTGELFF.

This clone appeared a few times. As DNA, the CDR3 is TGTGCCAGCAGCCCAACAGGACCAAACTTAGCCAAAAACATTCAGTACTTC. Translation: CASSPTGPNLAKNIQYF. The V and J genes are TRBV13 and TRBJ2-4; tentatively, D is TRBD1 (5 bases). The V gene lost 5 bases and the J gene lost 0 bases, with 17 bases spanning the gap. The CDR3 sequence is 17 residues long. From germline, CDR1 is PRHDT and CDR2 FYEKMQ (reference sequence).

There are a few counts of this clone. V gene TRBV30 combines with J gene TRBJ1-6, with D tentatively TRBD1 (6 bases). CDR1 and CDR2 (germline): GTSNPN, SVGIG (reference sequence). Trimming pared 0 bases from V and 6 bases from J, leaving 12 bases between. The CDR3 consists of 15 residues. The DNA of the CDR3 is TGTGCCTGGAGTGTACTAGGCAGGGGTAATTCACCCCTCCACTTT. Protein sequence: CAWSVLGRGNSPLHF.

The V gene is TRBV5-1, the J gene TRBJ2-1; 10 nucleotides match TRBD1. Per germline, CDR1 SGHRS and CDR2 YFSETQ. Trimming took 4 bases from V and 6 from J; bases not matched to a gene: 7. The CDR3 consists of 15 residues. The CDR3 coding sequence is TGCGCCAGCAGCGGGGGGGACAGGGGTAGCAATGAGCAGTTCTTC. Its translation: CASSGGDRGSNEQFF. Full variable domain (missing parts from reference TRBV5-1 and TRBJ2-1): KAGVTQTPRYLIKTRGQQVTLSCSPISGHRSVSWYQQTPGQGLQFLFEYFSETQRNKGNFPGRFSGRQFSNSRSEMNVSTLELGDSALYLCASSGGDRGSNEQFFGPGTRLTVL.

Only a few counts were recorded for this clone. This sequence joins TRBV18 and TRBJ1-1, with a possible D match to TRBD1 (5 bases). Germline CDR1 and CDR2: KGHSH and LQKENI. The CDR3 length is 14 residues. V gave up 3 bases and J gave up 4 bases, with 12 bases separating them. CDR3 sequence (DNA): TGTGCCAGCTCACCTTGGGACGGGGGCACTGAAGCTTTCTTT. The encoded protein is CASSPWDGGTEAFF.